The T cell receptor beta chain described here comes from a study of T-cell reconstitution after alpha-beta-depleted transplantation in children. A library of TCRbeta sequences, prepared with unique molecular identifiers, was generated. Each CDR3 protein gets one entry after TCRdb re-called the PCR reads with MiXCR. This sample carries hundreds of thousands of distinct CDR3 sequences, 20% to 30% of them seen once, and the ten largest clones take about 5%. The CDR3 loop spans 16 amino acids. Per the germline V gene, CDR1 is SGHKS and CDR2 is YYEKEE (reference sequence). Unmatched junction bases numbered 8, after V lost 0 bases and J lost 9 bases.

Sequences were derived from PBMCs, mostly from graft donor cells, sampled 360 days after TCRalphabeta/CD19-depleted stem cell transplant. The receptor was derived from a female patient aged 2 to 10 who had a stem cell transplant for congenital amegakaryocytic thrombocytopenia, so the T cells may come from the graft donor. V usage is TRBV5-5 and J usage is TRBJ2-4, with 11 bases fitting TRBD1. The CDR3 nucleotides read TGTGCCAGCAGCTTGGTCGCAGGACAGGGGGCTAGCATTCAGTACTTC. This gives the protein CASSLVAGQGASIQYF.